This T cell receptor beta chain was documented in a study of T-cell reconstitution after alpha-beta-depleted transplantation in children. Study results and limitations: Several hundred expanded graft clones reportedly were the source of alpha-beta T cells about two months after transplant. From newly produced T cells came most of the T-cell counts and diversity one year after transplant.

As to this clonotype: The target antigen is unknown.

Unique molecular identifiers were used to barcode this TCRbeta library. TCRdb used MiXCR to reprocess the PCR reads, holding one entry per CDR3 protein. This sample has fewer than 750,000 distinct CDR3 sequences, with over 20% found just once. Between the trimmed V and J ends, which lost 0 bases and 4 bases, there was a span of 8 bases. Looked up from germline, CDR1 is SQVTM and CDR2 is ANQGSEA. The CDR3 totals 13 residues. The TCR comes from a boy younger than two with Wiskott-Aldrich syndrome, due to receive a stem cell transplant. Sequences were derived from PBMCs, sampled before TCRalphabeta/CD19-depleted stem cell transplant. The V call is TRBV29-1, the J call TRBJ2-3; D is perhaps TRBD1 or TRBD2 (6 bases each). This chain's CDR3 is CSVEEGGADTQYF. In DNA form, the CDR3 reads TGCAGCGTTGAAGAGGGGGGCGCAGATACGCAGTATTTT.